This T cell receptor (beta chain) was documented in a study of cytomegalovirus exposure and HLA in healthy donors. Study overall: Findings of an earlier analysis included 117 million unique TCR beta sequences from roughly 200 million T cells.

60 Vbeta and 13 Jbeta primers were used in PCR. Original processing methods: In a later analysis, the count reached 74 million or so unique TCR beta chains, with roughly 9.9 million shared. Assay: immunoSEQ multiplex PCR; the TCRdb copy retains only in-frame clones and omits some. V and J calls and clone size follow that table, whereas D and trimming were derived from the DNA. The sample data list fewer than 100,000 clones. Germline assignment: CDR1 SGHTA and CDR2 FQGNSA. The CDR3 contains 16 residues. V shed 5 bases and J shed 4 bases, with 20 bases lying between them. The sequencing input was PBMCs. This receptor was identified in a man in his forties or fifties in good health and CMV-seronegative. The chain joins TRBV7-2 to TRBJ1-2, with a weak D call TRBD1 (6 bases). For the CDR3, the DNA is TGTGCCAGCAGCCCAAACCCCGGGACACTCGTCTATGGCTACACCTTC. It translates to CASSPNPGTLVYGYTF.